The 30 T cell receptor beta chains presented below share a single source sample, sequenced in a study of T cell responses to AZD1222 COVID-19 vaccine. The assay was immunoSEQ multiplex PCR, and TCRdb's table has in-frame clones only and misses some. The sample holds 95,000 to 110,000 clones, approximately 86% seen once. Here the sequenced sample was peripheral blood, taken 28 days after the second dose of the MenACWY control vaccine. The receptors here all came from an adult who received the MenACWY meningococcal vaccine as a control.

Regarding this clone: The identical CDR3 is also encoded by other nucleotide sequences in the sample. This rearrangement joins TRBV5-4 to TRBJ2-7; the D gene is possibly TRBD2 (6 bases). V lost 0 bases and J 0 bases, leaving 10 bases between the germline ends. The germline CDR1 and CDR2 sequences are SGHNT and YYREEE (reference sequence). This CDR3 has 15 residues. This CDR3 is CASSLGGDSSYEQYF. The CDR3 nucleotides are TGTGCCAGCAGCTTGGGGGGGGATAGCTCCTACGAGCAGTACTTC. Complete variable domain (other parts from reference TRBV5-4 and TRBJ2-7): ETGVTQSPTHLIKTRGQQVTLRCSSQSGHNTVSWYQQALGQGPQFIFQYYREEENGRGNFPPRFSGLQFPNYSSELNVNALELDDSALYLCASSLGGDSSYEQYFGPGTRLTVT.

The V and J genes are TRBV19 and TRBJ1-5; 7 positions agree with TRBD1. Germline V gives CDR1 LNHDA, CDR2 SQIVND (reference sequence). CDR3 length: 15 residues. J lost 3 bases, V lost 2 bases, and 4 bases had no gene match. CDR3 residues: CASSISGQTNQPQHF. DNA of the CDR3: TGTGCCAGTAGTATATCGGGACAGACCAATCAGCCCCAGCATTTT.

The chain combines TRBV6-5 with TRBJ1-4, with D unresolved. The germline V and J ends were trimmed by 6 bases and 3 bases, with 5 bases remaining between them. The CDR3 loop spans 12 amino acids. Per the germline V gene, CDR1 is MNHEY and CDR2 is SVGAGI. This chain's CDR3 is CASRSANEKLFF. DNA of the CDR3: TGTGCCAGCAGGTCAGCTAATGAAAAACTGTTTTTT.

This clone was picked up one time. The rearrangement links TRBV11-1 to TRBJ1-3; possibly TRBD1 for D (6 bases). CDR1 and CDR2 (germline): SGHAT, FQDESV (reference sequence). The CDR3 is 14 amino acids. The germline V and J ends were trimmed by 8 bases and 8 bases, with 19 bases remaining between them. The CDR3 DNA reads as TGTGCCAGCGGGACAAGGCTCGCCGGGGACACCATATATTTT. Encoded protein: CASGTRLAGDTIYF. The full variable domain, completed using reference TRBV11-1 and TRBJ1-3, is EAEVAQSPRYKITEKSQAVAFWCDPISGHATLYWYRQILGQGPELLVQFQDESVVDDSQLPKDRFSAERLKGVDSTLKIQPAELGDSAMYLCASGTRLAGDTIYFGEGSWLTVV.

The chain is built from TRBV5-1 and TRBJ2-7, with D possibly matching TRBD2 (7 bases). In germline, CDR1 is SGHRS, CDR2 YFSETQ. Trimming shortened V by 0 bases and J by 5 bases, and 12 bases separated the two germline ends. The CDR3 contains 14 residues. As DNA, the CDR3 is TGCGCCAGCAGCTTGGCCTGGGGGGGCGACGAGCAGTACTTC. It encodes CASSLAWGGDEQYF.

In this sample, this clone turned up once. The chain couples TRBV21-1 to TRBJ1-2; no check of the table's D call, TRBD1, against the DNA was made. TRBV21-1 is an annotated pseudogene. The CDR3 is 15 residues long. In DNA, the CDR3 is TGTGCCAGCAGCAAACTTTATACAGGGGCGGAGGGCTACACCTTC. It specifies CASSKLYTGAEGYTF.

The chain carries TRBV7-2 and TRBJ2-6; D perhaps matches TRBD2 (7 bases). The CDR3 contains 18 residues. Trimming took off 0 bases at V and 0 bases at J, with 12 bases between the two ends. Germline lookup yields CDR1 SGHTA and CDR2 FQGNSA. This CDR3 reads CASSLAGGGRSGANVLTF. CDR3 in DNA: TGTGCCAGCAGCTTAGCGGGGGGGGGCCGCTCTGGGGCCAACGTCCTGACTTTC.

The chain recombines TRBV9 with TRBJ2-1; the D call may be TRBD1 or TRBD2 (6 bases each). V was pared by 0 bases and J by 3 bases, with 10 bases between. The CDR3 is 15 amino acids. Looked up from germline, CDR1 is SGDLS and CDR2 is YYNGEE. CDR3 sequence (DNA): TGTGCCAGCAGCGTAGGGGGGGACAACTACAATGAGCAGTTCTTC. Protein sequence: CASSVGGDNYNEQFF.

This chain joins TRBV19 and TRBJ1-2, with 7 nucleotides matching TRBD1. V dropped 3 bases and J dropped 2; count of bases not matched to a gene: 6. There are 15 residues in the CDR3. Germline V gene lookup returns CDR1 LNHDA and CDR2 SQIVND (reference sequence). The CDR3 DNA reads TGTGCCAGTAGTATTCCCGGGACAGCGAACTATGGCTACACCTTC. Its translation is CASSIPGTANYGYTF. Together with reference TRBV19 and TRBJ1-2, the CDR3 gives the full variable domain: DGGITQSPKYLFRKEGQNVTLSCEQNLNHDAMYWYRQDPGQGLRLIYYSQIVNDFQKGDIAEGYSVSREKKESFPLTVTSAQKNPTAFYLCASSIPGTANYGYTFGSGTRLTVV.

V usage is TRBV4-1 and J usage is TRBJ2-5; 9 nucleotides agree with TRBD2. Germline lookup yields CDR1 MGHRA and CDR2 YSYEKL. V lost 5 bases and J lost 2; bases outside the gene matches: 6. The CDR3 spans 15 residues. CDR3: CASSTRLAEQETQYF. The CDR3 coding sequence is TGCGCCAGCAGCACCCGACTAGCGGAGCAAGAGACCCAGTACTTC.

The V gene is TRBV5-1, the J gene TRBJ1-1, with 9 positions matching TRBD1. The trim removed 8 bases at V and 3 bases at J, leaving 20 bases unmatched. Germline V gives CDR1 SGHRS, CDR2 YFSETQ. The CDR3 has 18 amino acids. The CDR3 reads CASFHSGQGRSGDTEAFF. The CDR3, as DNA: TGCGCCAGTTTCCATTCCGGACAGGGGCGTTCAGGGGACACTGAAGCTTTCTTT.

Written as DNA, the CDR3 is TGTGCCAGCAGCCGCGGGACAGGGGGCGGCCAGCAGTACTTC. It yields the protein CASSRGTGGGQQYF. The chain links TRBV28 to TRBJ2-7, with TRBD1 identical over 12 bases. Germline trimming cut 6 bases from V and 8 bases from J; bases unmatched to any gene: 8. CDR1 is MDHEN and CDR2 is SYDVKM in the germline V gene. This CDR3 has 14 amino acids.

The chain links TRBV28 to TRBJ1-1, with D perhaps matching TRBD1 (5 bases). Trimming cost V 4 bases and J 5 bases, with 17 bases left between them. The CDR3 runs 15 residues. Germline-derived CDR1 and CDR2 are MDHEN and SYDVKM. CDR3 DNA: TGTGCCAGCAGTTGGGGCCCTGGGGTGGGGACTGAAGCTTTCTTT. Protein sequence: CASSWGPGVGTEAFF.

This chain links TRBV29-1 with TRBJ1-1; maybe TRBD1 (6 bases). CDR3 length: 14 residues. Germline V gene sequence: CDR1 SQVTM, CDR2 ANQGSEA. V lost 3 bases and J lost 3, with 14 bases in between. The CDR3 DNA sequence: TGCAGCGTTGACCCGGGGGCAGCCTACACTGAAGCTTTCTTT. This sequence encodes CSVDPGAAYTEAFF.

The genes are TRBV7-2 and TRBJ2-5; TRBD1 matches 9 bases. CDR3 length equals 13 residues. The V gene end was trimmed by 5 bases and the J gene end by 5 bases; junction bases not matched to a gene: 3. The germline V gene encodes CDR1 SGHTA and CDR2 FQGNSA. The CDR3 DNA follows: TGTGCCAGCAGCCACGACAGGGGGGAGACCCAGTACTTC. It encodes CASSHDRGETQYF.

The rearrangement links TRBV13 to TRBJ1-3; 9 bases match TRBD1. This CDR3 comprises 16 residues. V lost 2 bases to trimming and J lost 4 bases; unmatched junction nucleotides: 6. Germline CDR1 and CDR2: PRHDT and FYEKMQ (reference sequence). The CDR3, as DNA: TGTGCCAGCAGCTTACCGGGACAGGGTTTCGGAAACACCATATATTTT. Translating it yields CASSLPGQGFGNTIYF.

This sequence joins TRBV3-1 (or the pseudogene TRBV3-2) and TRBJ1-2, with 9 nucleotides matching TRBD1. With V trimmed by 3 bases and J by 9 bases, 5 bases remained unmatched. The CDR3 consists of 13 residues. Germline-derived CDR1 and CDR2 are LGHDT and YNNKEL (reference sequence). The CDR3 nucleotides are TGTGCCAGCAGCCAGTCCGGGACAGGGAGCTACACCTTC. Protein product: CASSQSGTGSYTF.

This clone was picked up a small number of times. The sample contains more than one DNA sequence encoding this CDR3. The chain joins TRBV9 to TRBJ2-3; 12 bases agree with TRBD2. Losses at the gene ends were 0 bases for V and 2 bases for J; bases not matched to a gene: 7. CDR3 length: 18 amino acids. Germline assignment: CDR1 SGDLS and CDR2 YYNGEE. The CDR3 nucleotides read TGTGCCAGCAGCGTAGCTAGCGGGGGGGCAGCGTTCACAGATACGCAGTATTTT. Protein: CASSVASGGAAFTDTQYF. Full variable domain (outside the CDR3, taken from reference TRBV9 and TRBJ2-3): DSGVTQTPKHLITATGQRVTLRCSPRSGDLSVYWYQQSLDQGLQFLIQYYNGEERAKGNILERFSAQQFPDLHSELNLSSLELGDSALYFCASSVASGGAAFTDTQYFGPGTRLTVL.

The CDR3 loop reads CAYRTVGNTIYF. The DNA of the CDR3 is TGTGCCTACCGGACAGTCGGAAACACCATATATTTT. The chain combines TRBV30 with TRBJ1-3, with D perhaps matching TRBD1 (6 bases). The germline V gene encodes CDR1 GTSNPN and CDR2 SVGIG (reference sequence). This CDR3 has 12 amino acids. V dropped 7 bases and J dropped 4 bases, with 11 bases sitting between them.

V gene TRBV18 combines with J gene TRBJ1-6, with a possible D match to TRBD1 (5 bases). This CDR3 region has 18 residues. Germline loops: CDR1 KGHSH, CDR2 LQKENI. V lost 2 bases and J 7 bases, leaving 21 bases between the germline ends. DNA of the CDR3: TGTGCCAGCTCACCAGGTTTAAGGCCCGGGGCAGTGAATTCACCCCTCCACTTT. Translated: CASSPGLRPGAVNSPLHF.

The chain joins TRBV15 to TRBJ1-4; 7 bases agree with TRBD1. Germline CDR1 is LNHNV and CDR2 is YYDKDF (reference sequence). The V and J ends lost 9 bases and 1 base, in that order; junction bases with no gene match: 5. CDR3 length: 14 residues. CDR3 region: CATDRGLTNEKLFF. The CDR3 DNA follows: TGTGCCACAGATAGGGGGCTAACTAATGAAAAACTGTTTTTT.

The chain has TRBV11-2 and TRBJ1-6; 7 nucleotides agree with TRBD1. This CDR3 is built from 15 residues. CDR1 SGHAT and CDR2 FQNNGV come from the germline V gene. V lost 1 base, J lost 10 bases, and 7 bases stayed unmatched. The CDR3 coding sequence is TGTGCCAGCAGCTTAGTTGGGGGGACAGCCTCACCCCTCCACTTT. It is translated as CASSLVGGTASPLHF. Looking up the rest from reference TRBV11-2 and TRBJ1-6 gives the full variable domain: EAGVAQSPRYKIIEKRQSVAFWCNPISGHATLYWYQQILGQGPKLLIQFQNNGVVDDSQLPKDRFSAERLKGVDSTLKIQPAKLEDSAVYLCASSLVGGTASPLHFGNGTRLTVT.

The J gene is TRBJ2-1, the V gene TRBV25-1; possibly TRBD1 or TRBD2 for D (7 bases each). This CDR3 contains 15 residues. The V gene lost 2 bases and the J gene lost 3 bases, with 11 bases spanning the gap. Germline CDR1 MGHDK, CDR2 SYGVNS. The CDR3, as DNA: TGTGCCAGCAGTGAACCAGGGGGGGTCTACAATGAGCAGTTCTTC. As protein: CASSEPGGVYNEQFF.

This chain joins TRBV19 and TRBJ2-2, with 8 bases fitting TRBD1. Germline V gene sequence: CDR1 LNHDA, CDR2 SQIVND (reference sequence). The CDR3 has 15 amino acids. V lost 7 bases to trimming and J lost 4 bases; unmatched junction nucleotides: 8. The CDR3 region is CASTPTGGTTGELFF. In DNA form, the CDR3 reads TGTGCCAGTACCCCTACAGGGGGAACCACCGGGGAGCTGTTTTTT.

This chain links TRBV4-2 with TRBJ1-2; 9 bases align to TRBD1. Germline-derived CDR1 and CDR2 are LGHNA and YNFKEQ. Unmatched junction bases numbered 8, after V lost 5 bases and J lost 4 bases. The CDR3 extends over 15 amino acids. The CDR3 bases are TGTGCCAGCAGCGAGACGGACAGGGGTTTCTATGGCTACACCTTC. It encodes CASSETDRGFYGYTF.

CDR3 residues: CASSFLQGHGVLFF. CDR3 sequence (DNA): TGTGCCAGCAGCTTCTTACAGGGCCATGGGGTATTGTTCTTC. The chain is built from TRBV5-5 and TRBJ2-1; a possible D gene is TRBD1 (6 bases). CDR1 and CDR2 from the germline V gene are SGHKS and YYEKEE (reference sequence). Deletions cut 2 bases from V and 15 bases from J, with 21 bases between. There are 14 residues in the CDR3.

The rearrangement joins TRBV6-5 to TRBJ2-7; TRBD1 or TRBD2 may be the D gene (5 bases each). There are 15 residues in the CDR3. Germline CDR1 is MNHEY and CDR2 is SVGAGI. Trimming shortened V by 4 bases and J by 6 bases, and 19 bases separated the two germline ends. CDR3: CASSSPRQGVGEQYF. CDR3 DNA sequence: TGTGCCAGCAGTTCTCCGAGGCAGGGAGTTGGCGAGCAGTACTTC.

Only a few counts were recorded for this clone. The CDR3 DNA reads as TGTGCCTGGAGTCTAGCGGGGGAGGTCAATGAGCAGTTCTTC. As protein: CAWSLAGEVNEQFF. The rearrangement links TRBV30 to TRBJ2-1; 10 bases are a match to TRBD2. V dropped 2 bases and J dropped 6; count of bases not matched to a gene: 4. CDR1 is GTSNPN and CDR2 is SVGIG in the germline V gene (reference sequence). This CDR3 has 14 amino acids. The full variable domain, in which reference TRBV30 and TRBJ2-1 provide the parts outside the CDR3, is SQTIHQWPATLVQPVGSPLSLECTVEGTSNPNLYWYRQAAGRGLQLLFYSVGIGQISSEVPQNLSASRPQDRQFILSSKKLLLSDSGFYLCAWSLAGEVNEQFFGPGTRLTVL.

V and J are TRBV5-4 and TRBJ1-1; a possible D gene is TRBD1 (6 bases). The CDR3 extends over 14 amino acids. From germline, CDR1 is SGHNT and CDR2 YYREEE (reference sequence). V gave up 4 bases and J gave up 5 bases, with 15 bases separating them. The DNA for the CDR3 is TGTGCCAGCAGCCAAGGGCGAGGGGGGACTGAAGCTTTCTTT. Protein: CASSQGRGGTEAFF. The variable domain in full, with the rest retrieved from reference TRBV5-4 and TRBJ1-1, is ETGVTQSPTHLIKTRGQQVTLRCSSQSGHNTVSWYQQALGQGPQFIFQYYREEENGRGNFPPRFSGLQFPNYSSELNVNALELDDSALYLCASSQGRGGTEAFFGQGTRLTVV.

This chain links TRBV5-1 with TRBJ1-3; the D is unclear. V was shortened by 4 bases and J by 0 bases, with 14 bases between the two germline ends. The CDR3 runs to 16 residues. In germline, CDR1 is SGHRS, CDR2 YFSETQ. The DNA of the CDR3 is TGCGCCAGCAGCGTGTTGGGAGTGAGCTCTGGAAACACCATATATTTT. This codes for CASSVLGVSSGNTIYF. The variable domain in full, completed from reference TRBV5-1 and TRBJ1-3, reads KAGVTQTPRYLIKTRGQQVTLSCSPISGHRSVSWYQQTPGQGLQFLFEYFSETQRNKGNFPGRFSGRQFSNSRSEMNVSTLELGDSALYLCASSVLGVSSGNTIYFGEGSWLTVV.